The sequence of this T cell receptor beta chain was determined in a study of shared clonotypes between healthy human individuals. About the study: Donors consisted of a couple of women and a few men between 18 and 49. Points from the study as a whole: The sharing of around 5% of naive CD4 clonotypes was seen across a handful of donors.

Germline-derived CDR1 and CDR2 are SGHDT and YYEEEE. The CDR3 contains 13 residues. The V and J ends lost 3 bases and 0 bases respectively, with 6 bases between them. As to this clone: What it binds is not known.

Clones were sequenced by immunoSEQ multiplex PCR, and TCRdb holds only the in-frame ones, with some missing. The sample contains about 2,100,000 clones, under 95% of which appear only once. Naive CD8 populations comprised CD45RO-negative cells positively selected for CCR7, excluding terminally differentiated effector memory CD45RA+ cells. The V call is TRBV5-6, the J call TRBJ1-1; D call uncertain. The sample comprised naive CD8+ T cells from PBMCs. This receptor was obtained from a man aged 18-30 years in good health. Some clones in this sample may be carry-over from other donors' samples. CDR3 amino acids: CASSYDLNTEAFF. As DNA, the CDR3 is TGTGCCAGCAGCTACGATTTGAACACTGAAGCTTTCTTT.